The 27 T cell receptor beta chains listed next were all sequenced from one sample in a study of shared clonotypes between healthy human individuals. Here immunoSEQ multiplex PCR was the method, and the copy in TCRdb shows in-frame clones only, minus some. The data show 2 million to 3 million clones, over 85% seen once. Sequencing was performed on naive CD4+ T cells from PBMCs. Subset in this sample: CD45RA+ positively selected. The source of these receptors is a man younger than 35 in good health. Some clones in this sample may be carry-over from other donors' samples.

The chain joins TRBV6-1 to TRBJ2-7, with D tentatively TRBD1 (5 bases). The V gene's germline CDR1 is MNHNS and CDR2 SASEGT. The CDR3 loop spans 12 amino acids. V lost 5 bases and J lost 6, with 11 bases in between. The CDR3, as DNA: TGTGCCAGCAGTCTCCCTGGGGCCGAGCAGTACTTC. It specifies CASSLPGAEQYF.

V gene TRBV27 combines with J gene TRBJ1-2; D remains ambiguous. V gave up 5 bases and J gave up 4 bases, with 23 bases separating them. The germline V gene encodes CDR1 MNHEY and CDR2 SMNVEV (reference sequence). The CDR3 is 17 residues long. The CDR3 region has the DNA TGTGCCAGCAGTCACCCCCCGGGGAGGGCGGGTGCCTATGGCTACACCTTC. Amino acids: CASSHPPGRAGAYGYTF.

For this clone: Additional DNA sequences in this sample encode the identical CDR3. The chain has TRBV7-3 and TRBJ2-2; TRBD2 matches 7 bases. There are 14 residues in the CDR3. CDR1 is SGHTA and CDR2 is FQGTGA in the germline V gene. After removal of 5 bases from V and 3 bases from J, the junction contained 3 bases not matched to a gene. CDR3 DNA: TGTGCCAGCAGCCTGGGGAGGGACACCGGGGAGCTGTTTTTT. Residues: CASSLGRDTGELFF.

This rearrangement joins TRBV7-8 to TRBJ2-5; D is perhaps TRBD2 (6 bases). Germline lookup yields CDR1 SGHVS and CDR2 FQNEAQ. The CDR3 totals 13 residues. V was clipped by 5 bases and J by 5 bases, with 12 bases between them. The CDR3 DNA is TGTGCCAGCAGCAAGGGAGGATGGGAGACCCAGTACTTC. Translating gives CASSKGGWETQYF.

This rearrangement joins TRBV25-1 to TRBJ1-2; TRBD1 might be the D (6 bases). Trimming took 2 bases from V and 4 from J, leaving 17 bases between them. This CDR3 contains 16 residues. Germline-derived CDR1 and CDR2 are MGHDK and SYGVNS. The CDR3 spells CASSENQGLQVYGYTF. The DNA of the CDR3 is TGTGCCAGCAGTGAAAACCAGGGGCTTCAAGTCTATGGCTACACCTTC.

This sequence joins TRBV2 and TRBJ2-5, with D possibly TRBD2 on 5 matching bases. V was shortened by 3 bases and J by 4 bases, with 9 bases between the two germline ends. Germline-derived CDR1 and CDR2 are SNHLY and FYNNEI. The length of the CDR3 is 13 residues. This CDR3 reads CASSDGIPETQYF. The CDR3 DNA follows: TGTGCCAGCAGTGACGGGATACCAGAGACCCAGTACTTC.

This clone was counted between two and nine times. This chain uses TRBV9 with TRBJ1-1; the D is unclear. V lost 0 bases and J 0 bases, leaving 9 bases between the germline ends. Germline CDR1 reads SGDLS; CDR2 reads YYNGEE. The CDR3 extends over 15 amino acids. CDR3 bases: TGTGCCAGCAGCGTAGCTACCGGGGTGAACACTGAAGCTTTCTTT. Amino acid sequence: CASSVATGVNTEAFF.

V and J are TRBV5-1 and TRBJ2-7, with TRBD2 matching 8 bases. The germline V gene encodes CDR1 SGHRS and CDR2 YFSETQ. This CDR3 spans 17 amino acids. The V segment lost 4 bases and the J segment 2 bases; nucleotides outside the gene matches: 14. CDR3 residues: CASSLDGGGRTTYEQYF. In nucleotides, the CDR3 is TGCGCCAGCAGCCTGGACGGGGGGGGACGAACCACCTACGAGCAGTACTTC.

The genes are TRBV5-5 and TRBJ2-7; 10 bases fit TRBD1. Germline loops: CDR1 SGHKS, CDR2 YYEKEE (reference sequence). J was trimmed by 2 bases and V by 4 bases; bases with no gene match: 9. This CDR3 is 16 amino acids long. Here the CDR3 reads CASSPSVTGGTYEQYF. Here the CDR3 DNA reads TGTGCCAGCAGCCCGAGTGTGACAGGGGGCACCTACGAGCAGTACTTC.

The rearrangement joins TRBV5-1 to TRBJ2-7; D is ambiguous. The germline V gene encodes CDR1 SGHRS and CDR2 YFSETQ. There are 13 residues in the CDR3. V lost 1 base to trimming and J lost 6 bases, with 11 bases between them. CDR3 amino acids: CASSLTLVGEQYF. The CDR3 nucleotides read TGCGCCAGCAGCTTGACGCTAGTAGGCGAGCAGTACTTC.

This clone was recorded only once. Additional DNA sequences in this sample encode the identical CDR3. The chain has TRBV28 and TRBJ2-7, with D tentatively TRBD1 (5 bases). CDR3 size: 13 residues. CDR1 MDHEN and CDR2 SYDVKM come from the germline V gene. The ends were cut back, 5 bases at V and 0 bases at J, with 8 bases in the middle. The CDR3 is CASSRGSSYEQYF. CDR3 sequence (DNA): TGTGCCAGCAGTAGGGGCAGCTCCTACGAGCAGTACTTC.

In this sample, this clone turned up once. The chain combines TRBV28 with TRBJ2-7, with D possibly being TRBD1 (6 bases). This CDR3 comprises 15 residues. V lost 6 bases and J 2 bases, leaving 17 bases between the germline ends. From germline, CDR1 is MDHEN and CDR2 SYDVKM. This CDR3 reads CASSSAAGDPYEQYF. Here the CDR3 DNA reads TGTGCCAGCAGCTCGGCGGCAGGGGACCCCTACGAGCAGTACTTC.

The chain employs TRBV10-1 and TRBJ2-4, with a tentative D call TRBD1 (5 bases). The CDR3 contains 15 residues. Trimming left V 0 bases short and J 9 bases short, with 15 bases between. Germline V lookup: CDR1 WNHNN, CDR2 SYGVQD (reference sequence). The CDR3 DNA sequence: TGCGCCAGCAGTGAGTCTGGTCCCAGGGTGAGCATTCAGTACTTC. Translation: CASSESGPRVSIQYF.

V and J are TRBV5-1 and TRBJ2-1; the D gene is possibly TRBD2 (6 bases). V was shortened by 7 bases and J by 2 bases, with 19 bases between the two germline ends. There are 16 residues in the CDR3. The germline gives CDR1 SGHRS, CDR2 YFSETQ. The CDR3 nucleotides are TGCGCCAGCCGTCAGTGGGGGGATTTGGCCTACAATGAGCAGTTCTTC. Translated, it gives CASRQWGDLAYNEQFF.

The rearrangement joins TRBV28 to TRBJ2-1; D ambiguous. The CDR3 runs to 12 residues. Trimming removed 7 bases at V and 7 bases at J, with 11 bases between. CDR1 and CDR2 (germline): MDHEN, SYDVKM. The DNA for the CDR3 is TGTGCCAGCACCCCTGGCAGAAATGAGCAGTTCTTC. It encodes CASTPGRNEQFF.

Comment on this clone: The same CDR3 is also encoded by other DNA sequences in this sample. This chain joins TRBV5-1 and TRBJ2-7; D ambiguous. Between the trimmed V and J ends, which lost 1 base and 4 bases, there was a span of 6 bases. Germline CDR1 reads SGHRS; CDR2 reads YFSETQ. CDR3 length equals 12 residues. CDR3 coding DNA: TGCGCCAGCAGCTTGCCCTCTTACGAGCAGTACTTC. Its translation is CASSLPSYEQYF.

For this clone: Other nucleotide sequences from this sample produce the same CDR3. The chain uses TRBV6-5 and TRBJ1-2, with TRBD1 matching over 10 bases. This CDR3 has 15 amino acids. Germline-derived CDR1 and CDR2 are MNHEY and SVGAGI. The J segment lost 7 bases and the V segment lost 0 bases, leaving 5 bases of the junction unmatched. In DNA, the CDR3 is TGTGCCAGCAGTTACTCGGGACAGGGGCGTTCTGGCTACACCTTC. It specifies CASSYSGQGRSGYTF.

This clone was recorded a few times. The CDR3, as DNA: TGTGCCTGGAGTGTACGGGGGATGGTTGGAAACACCATATATTTT. It is translated as CAWSVRGMVGNTIYF. The chain carries TRBV30 and TRBJ1-3; maybe TRBD1 (5 bases). Germline CDR1 is GTSNPN and CDR2 is SVGIG (reference sequence). The CDR3 extends over 15 amino acids. Trimming pared 0 bases from V and 3 bases from J, leaving 12 bases between.

The chain has TRBV7-9 and TRBJ1-1; TRBD1 is a possible D gene (5 bases). CDR1 is SEHNR, CDR2 FQNEAQ, per germline (reference sequence). Trimming cost V 2 bases and J 1 base, with 8 bases left between them. The CDR3 length is 14 residues. The CDR3 DNA follows: TGTGCCAGCAGCTTACGAACAGGGAACACTGAAGCTTTCTTT. It specifies CASSLRTGNTEAFF.

This chain joins TRBV19 and TRBJ2-3; 9 nucleotides agree with TRBD2. CDR1 LNHDA and CDR2 SQIVND come from the germline V gene (reference sequence). V shed 5 bases, J shed 2 bases, and the junction held 14 bases outside the gene matches. This CDR3 has 18 residues. This chain's CDR3 is CASSPRQTSGTFTDTQYF. CDR3 sequence (DNA): TGTGCCAGTAGTCCCCGGCAGACTAGCGGAACCTTCACAGATACGCAGTATTTT.

The genes are TRBV11-2 and TRBJ1-1, with D possibly matching TRBD1 (6 bases). The CDR3 covers 14 residues. CDR1 SGHAT and CDR2 FQNNGV come from the germline V gene. V shed 1 base and J shed 1 base, with 7 bases lying between them. DNA for the CDR3: TGTGCCAGCAGCTTAGCGGACAGGAACACTGAAGCTTTCTTT. Amino acids: CASSLADRNTEAFF.

This chain uses TRBV13 with TRBJ1-1, with 11 bases fitting TRBD1. Looked up from germline, CDR1 is PRHDT and CDR2 is FYEKMQ (reference sequence). The trim removed 5 bases at V and 4 bases at J, leaving 12 bases unmatched. CDR3 length: 17 residues. The CDR3 region has the DNA TGTGCCAGCAGCCCAGGAGGACAGGGGGCGTGGGGCACTGAAGCTTTCTTT. Translation: CASSPGGQGAWGTEAFF.

The genes are TRBV7-2 and TRBJ2-2; 7 nucleotides line up with TRBD2. In germline, CDR1 is SGHTA, CDR2 FQGNSA. The CDR3 spans 15 residues. V lost 5 bases, J lost 2 bases, and 5 bases stayed unmatched. CDR3 coding DNA: TGTGCCAGCAGCCCACCGGGACTAAACACCGGGGAGCTGTTTTTT. It encodes CASSPPGLNTGELFF.

This clone was seen more than once but under ten times. The J gene is TRBJ1-2, the V gene TRBV6-1; no reliable D call. Germline V CDR1 and CDR2: MNHNS, SASEGT. V lost 0 bases to trimming and J lost 4 bases, with 9 bases between them. The CDR3 is 14 residues long. The CDR3 sequence: CASSEALGSYGYTF. In DNA form, the CDR3 reads TGTGCCAGCAGTGAAGCGCTGGGGTCCTATGGCTACACCTTC.

This rearrangement joins TRBV28 to TRBJ2-7, with D possibly matching TRBD1 (6 bases). Germline V gene sequence: CDR1 MDHEN, CDR2 SYDVKM. V was cut by 3 bases and J by 0 bases, with 12 bases left in between. CDR3 length: 15 residues. The CDR3, as DNA: TGTGCCAGCAGTTTGCTGCGCAGGGGCTCCTACGAGCAGTACTTC. Translation gives CASSLLRRGSYEQYF.

This clone showed up just once. The chain carries TRBV19 and TRBJ2-7; 12 bases align to TRBD1. The V gene's germline CDR1 is LNHDA and CDR2 SQIVND (reference sequence). The CDR3 totals 15 residues. J gave up 6 bases and V 3 bases, and 6 bases lay outside the gene matches. The CDR3 sequence: CASSITGTGGLEQYF. DNA for the CDR3: TGTGCCAGTAGTATCACCGGGACAGGGGGCCTCGAGCAGTACTTC. Full variable domain (missing parts from reference TRBV19 and TRBJ2-7): DGGITQSPKYLFRKEGQNVTLSCEQNLNHDAMYWYRQDPGQGLRLIYYSQIVNDFQKGDIAEGYSVSREKKESFPLTVTSAQKNPTAFYLCASSITGTGGLEQYFGPGTRLTVT.

V is TRBV5-8 and J is TRBJ2-5; tentative D call: TRBD2 (6 bases). Germline CDR1 SGHTS, CDR2 YDEGEE. CDR3 length equals 17 residues. V was pared by 2 bases and J by 1 base, with 18 bases between. The CDR3 region is CASSLHQVAGRQETQYF. Written as DNA, the CDR3 is TGTGCCAGCAGCTTACATCAGGTGGCGGGACGCCAAGAGACCCAGTACTTC. The full variable domain, its missing parts supplied by reference TRBV5-8 and TRBJ2-5, is EAGVTQSPTHLIKTRGQQATLRCSPISGHTSVYWYQQALGLGLQFLLWYDEGEERNRGNFPPRFSGRQFPNYSSELNVNALELEDSALYLCASSLHQVAGRQETQYFGPGTRLLVL.